The rows below give T cell receptor beta chains drawn from one sample of a study of cytomegalovirus exposure and HLA in healthy donors. Some clones are missing from TCRdb's copy, which holds only in-frame ones; the method was immunoSEQ multiplex PCR. The sample shows some 98,000 clones, more than 60% of them seen only once. Sequenced sample: PBMCs. These TCRs come from a man aged 50 to 60 in good health and CMV-seronegative. CDR3s include the opening cysteine and the closing phenylalanine or tryptophan. The order of the fields is clone size, V gene, J gene, D gene, CDR3 DNA, CDR3 protein. D genes are given only for firm matches. Rows may omit the clone size; those that give it use once, few, many or a size class.

clone_size: .; v_call: TRBV19; j_call: TRBJ2-1; d_call: TRBD2; cdr3_nt: TGTGCCAGTAGTATTTTAGCGGGAGGGCCGGGTAATGAGCAGTTCTTC; cdr3_aa: CASSILAGGPGNEQFF
clone_size: .; v_call: TRBV7-9; j_call: TRBJ2-5; d_call: .; cdr3_nt: TGTGCCAGCGGGAGAGAGGCGGAGACCCAGTACTTC; cdr3_aa: CASGREAETQYF
clone_size: .; v_call: TRBV4-1; j_call: TRBJ2-2; d_call: TRBD2; cdr3_nt: TGCGCCAGCAGCTACCCTAGCGGGTTGGACGGGGAGCTGTTTTTT; cdr3_aa: CASSYPSGLDGELFF
clone_size: .; v_call: TRBV18; j_call: TRBJ1-4; d_call: .; cdr3_nt: TGTGCCAGCTCAGGGGCGGAAAAACTGTTTTTT; cdr3_aa: CASSGAEKLFF
clone_size: .; v_call: TRBV30; j_call: TRBJ1-5; d_call: .; cdr3_nt: TGTGCCTGGAGTGTGCGGGGTAGGGGCAATCAGCCCCAGCATTTT; cdr3_aa: CAWSVRGRGNQPQHF
clone_size: .; v_call: TRBV29-1; j_call: TRBJ2-7; d_call: TRBD1; cdr3_nt: TGCAGCGTTCTGACAGGGAGAGTCAACGAGCAGTACTTC; cdr3_aa: CSVLTGRVNEQYF
clone_size: .; v_call: TRBV5-4; j_call: TRBJ1-1; d_call: .; cdr3_nt: TGTGCCAGCAGCGCACAGGGCCTCGCTTTCTTT; cdr3_aa: CASSAQGLAFF
clone_size: .; v_call: TRBV7-9; j_call: TRBJ1-1; d_call: .; cdr3_nt: TGTGCCAGCAGCTCAATTACACAAACGAACACTGAAGCTTTCTTT; cdr3_aa: CASSSITQTNTEAFF
clone_size: .; v_call: TRBV10-1; j_call: TRBJ1-5; d_call: .; cdr3_nt: TGCGCCAGCAGTGAGTCGGGAGAGCCCCAGCATTTT; cdr3_aa: CASSESGEPQHF
clone_size: few; v_call: TRBV5-8; j_call: TRBJ1-2; d_call: TRBD1; cdr3_nt: TGTGCCAGCAGTTTGAACACAGGGGGCGGTCCGAATGGCTACACCTTC; cdr3_aa: CASSLNTGGGPNGYTF
clone_size: once; v_call: TRBV4-1; j_call: TRBJ1-5; d_call: TRBD1; cdr3_nt: TGCGCCAGCAGCCAAACAGGGGGGAATCAGCCCCAGCATTTT; cdr3_aa: CASSQTGGNQPQHF
clone_size: .; v_call: TRBV5-8; j_call: TRBJ1-2; d_call: .; cdr3_nt: TGTGCCAGCAGCCCAGATGGCGGGAGTTATGGCTACACCTTC; cdr3_aa: CASSPDGGSYGYTF
clone_size: .; v_call: TRBV9; j_call: TRBJ2-1; d_call: .; cdr3_nt: TGTGCCAGCAGCGCGGACTCCCAGCAGTTCTTC; cdr3_aa: CASSADSQQFF
clone_size: .; v_call: TRBV19; j_call: TRBJ2-1; d_call: TRBD1; cdr3_nt: TGTGCCAGTAGTCCCCGGACAGGGGGTGGCAATGAGCAGTTCTTC; cdr3_aa: CASSPRTGGGNEQFF
clone_size: once; v_call: TRBV4-1; j_call: TRBJ1-1; d_call: TRBD1; cdr3_nt: TGCGCCAGCAGACCGGGACAGGTGAACACTGAAGCTTTCTTT; cdr3_aa: CASRPGQVNTEAFF
clone_size: few; v_call: TRBV6-6; j_call: TRBJ2-1; d_call: TRBD1; cdr3_nt: TGTGCCAGCAGTTACTCATTGGGACAGGGTAACAATGAGCAGTTCTTC; cdr3_aa: CASSYSLGQGNNEQFF
clone_size: .; v_call: TRBV27; j_call: TRBJ2-3; d_call: .; cdr3_nt: TGTGCCAGCAGTTACAGGGCGACGCAGTATTTT; cdr3_aa: CASSYRATQYF
clone_size: .; v_call: TRBV7-9; j_call: TRBJ1-4; d_call: .; cdr3_nt: TGTGCCAGCAGCTTAGCGCGTCAGGGAGGCGAAAAACTGTTTTTT; cdr3_aa: CASSLARQGGEKLFF
clone_size: .; v_call: TRBV10-3; j_call: TRBJ1-1; d_call: .; cdr3_nt: TGTGCCATCAGTGCCGGGACATTTGGTGAAGCTTTCTTT; cdr3_aa: CAISAGTFGEAFF
clone_size: .; v_call: TRBV10-1; j_call: TRBJ1-2; d_call: .; cdr3_nt: TGCGCCAGCAGTGAAATGAGGGACTATGGCTACACCTTC; cdr3_aa: CASSEMRDYGYTF
clone_size: .; v_call: TRBV2; j_call: TRBJ1-1; d_call: .; cdr3_nt: TGTGCCAGCAGTCTCAGGGAGGACACTGAAGCTTTCTTT; cdr3_aa: CASSLREDTEAFF
clone_size: .; v_call: TRBV7-9; j_call: TRBJ2-5; d_call: TRBD2; cdr3_nt: TGTGCCAGCAGCCCCCCGGGTGGGCGGGGGGACCAAGAGATCCAGTACTTC; cdr3_aa: CASSPPGGRGDQEIQYF
clone_size: .; v_call: TRBV7-2; j_call: TRBJ2-1; d_call: .; cdr3_nt: TGTGCCAGCAGCTTAGTTTCCCGTGATGAGCAGTTCTTC; cdr3_aa: CASSLVSRDEQFF
clone_size: .; v_call: TRBV27; j_call: TRBJ2-7; d_call: .; cdr3_nt: TGTGCCAGCAGTATTACAGGGTATGCCGACGGGCAGTACTTC; cdr3_aa: CASSITGYADGQYF
clone_size: .; v_call: TRBV5-1; j_call: TRBJ2-5; d_call: TRBD2; cdr3_nt: TGCGCCAGCAGCCCGGGGACTAGCGAAGTGGAGACCCAGTACTTC; cdr3_aa: CASSPGTSEVETQYF
clone_size: .; v_call: TRBV7-2; j_call: TRBJ2-2; d_call: .; cdr3_nt: TGTGCCAGCAGCTTTAAAGGGAATCGGGGTTCGGGGGAGCTGTTTTTT; cdr3_aa: CASSFKGNRGSGELFF
clone_size: .; v_call: TRBV7-9; j_call: TRBJ2-3; d_call: TRBD1; cdr3_nt: TGTGCCAGCAGCCCGACTGGTGGGACAGCACTGGATACGCAGTATTTT; cdr3_aa: CASSPTGGTALDTQYF
clone_size: .; v_call: TRBV2; j_call: TRBJ2-1; d_call: TRBD2; cdr3_nt: TGTGCCAGCAGTGGGACTAGCGGGATATATGAGCAGTTCTTC; cdr3_aa: CASSGTSGIYEQFF
clone_size: .; v_call: TRBV10-3; j_call: TRBJ2-7; d_call: TRBD1; cdr3_nt: TGTGCCATCAGTGGCTCCAGGGGGACACGCTCCTACGAGCAGTACTTC; cdr3_aa: CAISGSRGTRSYEQYF
clone_size: .; v_call: TRBV11-3; j_call: TRBJ2-3; d_call: TRBD1; cdr3_nt: TGTGCCAGCAGCCTTACAGGGGTTACGCAGTATTTT; cdr3_aa: CASSLTGVTQYF
clone_size: few; v_call: TRBV27; j_call: TRBJ1-1; d_call: TRBD1; cdr3_nt: TGTGCCAGCGGGGACAGGGGGCCCATGAACACTGAAGCTTTCTTT; cdr3_aa: CASGDRGPMNTEAFF
clone_size: few; v_call: TRBV2; j_call: TRBJ2-3; d_call: .; cdr3_nt: TGTGCCAGCAGATCCGACAGTAGGCCCGATACGCAGTATTTT; cdr3_aa: CASRSDSRPDTQYF
clone_size: .; v_call: TRBV28; j_call: TRBJ1-5; d_call: .; cdr3_nt: TGTGCCAGCAGTAAGTCGGGGGATGGAGATCAGCCCCAGCATTTT; cdr3_aa: CASSKSGDGDQPQHF
clone_size: .; v_call: TRBV27; j_call: TRBJ1-4; d_call: .; cdr3_nt: TGTGCCAGCAGTCTAATATCGGCAGACAGCAGCGATGAAAAACTGTTTTTT; cdr3_aa: CASSLISADSSDEKLFF
clone_size: .; v_call: TRBV5-4; j_call: TRBJ1-6; d_call: TRBD1; cdr3_nt: TGTGCCAGCAGCTTGGACGGGACAGATAATTCACCCCTCCACTTT; cdr3_aa: CASSLDGTDNSPLHF
clone_size: .; v_call: TRBV6-5; j_call: TRBJ1-1; d_call: TRBD1; cdr3_nt: TGTGCCAGCAGGGAAGGACAGGGGGCTTCGGCTTTCTTT; cdr3_aa: CASREGQGASAFF
clone_size: .; v_call: TRBV19; j_call: TRBJ2-6; d_call: TRBD1; cdr3_nt: TGTGCCAGTAGTATTTTCGGACAGGGAGGCGGGGCCAACGTCCTGACTTTC; cdr3_aa: CASSIFGQGGGANVLTF
clone_size: .; v_call: TRBV29-1; j_call: TRBJ1-1; d_call: .; cdr3_nt: TGCAGCGTTGTAATCCAGGGGAACACTGAAGCTTTCTTT; cdr3_aa: CSVVIQGNTEAFF
clone_size: .; v_call: TRBV19; j_call: TRBJ2-7; d_call: .; cdr3_nt: TGTGCCAGTAGTGCGAGACAGGGAGGTTCGGGTACCTACGAGCAGTACTTC; cdr3_aa: CASSARQGGSGTYEQYF
clone_size: few; v_call: TRBV16; j_call: TRBJ1-4; d_call: .; cdr3_nt: TGTGCCAGCAGCCGCGGGGCGCATGAAAAACTGTTTTTT; cdr3_aa: CASSRGAHEKLFF
clone_size: .; v_call: TRBV29-1; j_call: TRBJ1-2; d_call: TRBD1; cdr3_nt: TGCAGCGTTGATACAGGGGCCCCCTATGGCTACACCTTC; cdr3_aa: CSVDTGAPYGYTF
clone_size: .; v_call: TRBV2; j_call: TRBJ1-6; d_call: .; cdr3_nt: TGTGCCAGCAGGGCACCGCCTGCATATAATTCACCCCTCCACTTT; cdr3_aa: CASRAPPAYNSPLHF
clone_size: .; v_call: TRBV5-6; j_call: TRBJ2-2; d_call: TRBD1; cdr3_nt: TGTGCCAGCAGCTTAACAGGGGGCCGGACCGGGGAGCTGTTTTTT; cdr3_aa: CASSLTGGRTGELFF
clone_size: .; v_call: TRBV7-9; j_call: TRBJ1-1; d_call: .; cdr3_nt: TGTGCCAGCACCCTCGGTATGACTGAAGCTTTCTTT; cdr3_aa: CASTLGMTEAFF
clone_size: few; v_call: TRBV4-1; j_call: TRBJ1-5; d_call: .; cdr3_nt: TGCGCCAGCAGCCAAGTCCGGCTAGGGGAGCCCCAGCATTTT; cdr3_aa: CASSQVRLGEPQHF
clone_size: .; v_call: TRBV7-3; j_call: TRBJ2-3; d_call: .; cdr3_nt: TGTGCCAGCAGCTTAGGTCTAGCCGCTAGCACAGATACGCAGTATTTT; cdr3_aa: CASSLGLAASTDTQYF
clone_size: .; v_call: TRBV7-9; j_call: TRBJ2-7; d_call: TRBD2; cdr3_nt: TGTGCCAGCAGCTTATCGGGAGGCTACGAGCAGTACTTC; cdr3_aa: CASSLSGGYEQYF
clone_size: .; v_call: TRBV29-1; j_call: TRBJ2-3; d_call: TRBD1; cdr3_nt: TGCAGCGTTGCCGGGACAGGGTACACAGATACGCAGTATTTT; cdr3_aa: CSVAGTGYTDTQYF
clone_size: .; v_call: TRBV10-3; j_call: TRBJ1-1; d_call: .; cdr3_nt: TGTGCCACCCAGGGGAGGGAGGAGAACACTGAAGCTTTCTTT; cdr3_aa: CATQGREENTEAFF
clone_size: .; v_call: TRBV4-1; j_call: TRBJ2-7; d_call: .; cdr3_nt: TGCGCCAGCAGCCAAGGCGGTTCCTACGAGCAGTACTTC; cdr3_aa: CASSQGGSYEQYF
clone_size: .; v_call: TRBV9; j_call: TRBJ1-5; d_call: TRBD1; cdr3_nt: TGTGCCAGCAGCCCGACGGACAGGGGTGAGCAGCCCCAGCATTTT; cdr3_aa: CASSPTDRGEQPQHF
clone_size: .; v_call: TRBV30; j_call: TRBJ2-7; d_call: TRBD1; cdr3_nt: TGTGCCTGGAGGGCGGGACAGGGGCGCTCCTACGAGCAGTACTTC; cdr3_aa: CAWRAGQGRSYEQYF
clone_size: .; v_call: TRBV7-2; j_call: TRBJ1-6; d_call: TRBD1; cdr3_nt: TGTGCCAGCAGCTTAGAAACAGGGGGGTCACCCCTCCACTTT; cdr3_aa: CASSLETGGSPLHF
clone_size: .; v_call: TRBV5-1; j_call: TRBJ1-1; d_call: .; cdr3_nt: TGCGCCAGCAGCTTGAATGCAGGCAGCACTGAAGCTTTCTTT; cdr3_aa: CASSLNAGSTEAFF
clone_size: .; v_call: TRBV7-9; j_call: TRBJ2-7; d_call: .; cdr3_nt: TGTTCCAGCAGCTTAGTTGGGGACTTGGGGCAGTACTTC; cdr3_aa: CSSSLVGDLGQYF
clone_size: .; v_call: TRBV10-3; j_call: TRBJ2-7; d_call: .; cdr3_nt: TGTGCCATCGGGGACCCCAGGGGCTCCTACGAGCAGTACTTC; cdr3_aa: CAIGDPRGSYEQYF
clone_size: .; v_call: TRBV15; j_call: TRBJ2-7; d_call: .; cdr3_nt: TGTGCCACCAGCAGTGGGGGCCGGAGCGAGCAGTACTTC; cdr3_aa: CATSSGGRSEQYF
clone_size: .; v_call: TRBV29-1; j_call: TRBJ1-2; d_call: .; cdr3_nt: TGCAGCGTTGCCAGGGGTGGCTATGGCTACACCTTC; cdr3_aa: CSVARGGYGYTF
clone_size: .; v_call: TRBV6-5; j_call: TRBJ2-7; d_call: .; cdr3_nt: TGTGCCAGCAGTACAGGGTCTCCGTTTGGGGAGCAGTACTTC; cdr3_aa: CASSTGSPFGEQYF
clone_size: .; v_call: TRBV7-6; j_call: TRBJ1-3; d_call: .; cdr3_nt: TGTGCCAGCAGCGCGACTACACCGGGGGGGATTATTGCTGGAAACACCATATATTTT; cdr3_aa: CASSATTPGGIIAGNTIYF